This T cell receptor beta chain was captured in a study of regulatory T cells in long-lasting Graves disease. Study-level points and caveats: Under persistent disease, TRBV28, TRBJ1-2 and TRBJ2-5 were used preferentially.

Per the germline V gene, CDR1 is DFQATT and CDR2 is SNEGSKA (reference sequence). The CDR3 contains 15 residues. J lost 1 base, V lost 0 bases, and 6 bases had no gene match. In building TCR beta libraries, iRepertoire HTBI primers were used together with Arm-PCR of CDR3 regions. TCRdb passed the multiplex PCR reads through MiXCR, listing each CDR3 protein once. Of 350,000 to 550,000 distinct CDR3 sequences listed, approximately 16% are singletons. A few counts support this clonotype. Its antigen is currently unknown. Documented time point: newly diagnosed GD, antithyroid drugs for less than 3 months. With RNA extracted from PBMCs as input, the TCR library was made. These sequences were also reported in another study, on T cells in Graves' hyperthyroidism and ophthalmopathy.

This sequence was found in a young woman with Graves disease. The chain recombines TRBV20-1 with TRBJ2-7; 7 nucleotides match TRBD2. The specimen comprised peripheral blood mononuclear cells (PBMCs), sampled at new diagnosis, from a patient treated with antithyroid drugs. The CDR3 here is CSARDLGGRSYEQYF. As DNA, the CDR3 is TGCAGTGCTAGAGATCTCGGCGGGAGATCCTACGAGCAGTACTTC.